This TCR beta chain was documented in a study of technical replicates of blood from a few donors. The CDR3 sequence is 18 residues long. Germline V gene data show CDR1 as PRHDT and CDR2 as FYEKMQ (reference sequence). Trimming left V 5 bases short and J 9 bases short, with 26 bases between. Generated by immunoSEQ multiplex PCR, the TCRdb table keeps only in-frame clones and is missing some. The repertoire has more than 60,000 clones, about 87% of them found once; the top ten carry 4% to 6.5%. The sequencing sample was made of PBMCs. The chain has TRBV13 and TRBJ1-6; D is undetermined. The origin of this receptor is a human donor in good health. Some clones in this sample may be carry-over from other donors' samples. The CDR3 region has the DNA TGTGCCAGCAGCCTACGCCCGAACATAGGCGGCCTAAGTTCACCCCTCCACTTT. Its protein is CASSLRPNIGGLSSPLHF.